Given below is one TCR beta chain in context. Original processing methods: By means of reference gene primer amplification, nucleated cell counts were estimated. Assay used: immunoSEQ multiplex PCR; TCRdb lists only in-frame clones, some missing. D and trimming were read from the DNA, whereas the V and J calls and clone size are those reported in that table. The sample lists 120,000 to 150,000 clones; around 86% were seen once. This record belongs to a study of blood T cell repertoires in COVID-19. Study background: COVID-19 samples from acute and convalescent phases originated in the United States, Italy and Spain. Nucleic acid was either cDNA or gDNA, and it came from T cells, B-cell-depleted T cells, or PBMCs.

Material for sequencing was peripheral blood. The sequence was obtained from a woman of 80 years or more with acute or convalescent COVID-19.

The CDR3 loop is CASSQTVGDSYQPQHF. CDR3 nucleotide sequence: TGTGCCAGTAGCCAGACGGTGGGGGACAGTTATCAGCCCCAGCATTTT. V usage is TRBV19 and J usage is TRBJ1-5; 7 bases fit TRBD1. Unmatched junction bases numbered 13, after V lost 6 bases and J lost 5 bases. CDR1 and CDR2 from the germline V gene are LNHDA and SQIVND (reference sequence). The CDR3 is made up of 16 amino acids.